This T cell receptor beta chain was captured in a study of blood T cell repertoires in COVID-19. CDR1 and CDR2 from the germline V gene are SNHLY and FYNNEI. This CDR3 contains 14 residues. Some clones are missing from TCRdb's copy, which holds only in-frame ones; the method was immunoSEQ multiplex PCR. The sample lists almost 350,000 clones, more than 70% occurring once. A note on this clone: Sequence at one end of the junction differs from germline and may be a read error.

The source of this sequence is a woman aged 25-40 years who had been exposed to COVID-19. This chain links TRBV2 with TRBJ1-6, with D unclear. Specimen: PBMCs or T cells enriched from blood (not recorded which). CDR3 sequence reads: CASSEGLSDSPLHF. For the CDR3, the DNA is TGTGCCAGCAGCGAAGGACTGTCCGATTCACCCCTCCACTTT.